These 18 T cell receptor beta chains originate from one sample sequenced in a study of T cells in Graves' hyperthyroidism and ophthalmopathy. RNA transcripts gave rise to amplified TCR beta CDR3 regions. The HTBI primer set was used in a first-round RT-PCR of the TCR CDR3. Each CDR3 protein gets one entry after TCRdb re-called the multiplex PCR reads with MiXCR. The sample contains 380,000 or so distinct CDR3 sequences, 19% of which appear only once. Source material: blood. These receptors originate from a woman younger than 30 with Graves' hyperthyroidism.

This clonotype was seen ten or more times. This chain joins TRBV12-3 or TRBV12-4 and TRBJ2-5; TRBD2 agrees at 7 bases. The CDR3 is 13 amino acids. Germline trimming cut 5 bases from V and 4 bases from J; bases unmatched to any gene: 4. In DNA form, the CDR3 reads TGTGCCAGCAGTAGCGGGACTGTAGAGACCCAGTACTTC. Its translation is CASSSGTVETQYF.

The chain links TRBV19 to TRBJ2-7, with a weak D call TRBD2 (7 bases). Germline CDR1 LNHDA, CDR2 SQIVND (reference sequence). The germline V and J ends were trimmed by 3 bases and 0 bases, with 12 bases remaining between them. The CDR3 runs 15 residues. Here the CDR3 DNA reads TGTGCCAGTAGTATCGAGGGGGGGCCCTCCTACGAGCAGTACTTC. As protein: CASSIEGGPSYEQYF. The complete variable domain, with remaining parts taken from reference TRBV19 and TRBJ2-7, reads DGGITQSPKYLFRKEGQNVTLSCEQNLNHDAMYWYRQDPGQGLRLIYYSQIVNDFQKGDIAEGYSVSREKKESFPLTVTSAQKNPTAFYLCASSIEGGPSYEQYFGPGTRLTVT.

This clonotype was observed many times. The CDR3 DNA follows: TGTGCCAGCAGTCGACTCAAAATCAGAAACTATGGCTACACCTTC. The encoded protein is CASSRLKIRNYGYTF. V usage is TRBV12-3 or TRBV12-4 and J usage is TRBJ1-2, with D unclear. The CDR3 contains 15 residues. Trimming took 5 bases from V and 2 from J, leaving 15 bases between them.

This clonotype was detected many times. The rearrangement uses TRBV7-2 and TRBJ2-7; 7 nucleotides agree with TRBD1. CDR1 and CDR2 (germline): SGHTA, FQGNSA. V lost 4 bases and J lost 4; bases outside the gene matches: 4. The CDR3 runs 13 residues. CDR3 sequence reads: CASSSTGVYEQYF. CDR3 sequence (DNA): TGTGCCAGCAGCTCAACAGGGGTTTACGAGCAGTACTTC.

On this clonotype itself: Mismatch with germline at one junction end may stem from a read error. The chain carries TRBV15 and TRBJ1-1; D gene unclear. CDR1 and CDR2 from the germline V gene are LNHNV and YYDKDF (reference sequence). The CDR3 is made up of 11 amino acids. CDR3 in DNA: TGTGCCACCAGCACCGGGAGTATGGCCCTCTTT. This translates into CATSTGSMALF.

The sample holds many counts of this clonotype. J is TRBJ1-2 and V is TRBV12-3 or TRBV12-4; D uncertain. V was cut by 5 bases and J by 7 bases, with 14 bases left in between. There are 13 residues in the CDR3. CDR3 nucleotides: TGTGCCAGCAGTCCCCGTTACCCGAGTGGCTACACCTTC. The encoded protein is CASSPRYPSGYTF.

This clonotype was recorded many times. V gene TRBV12-3 or TRBV12-4 combines with J gene TRBJ2-2; no definite D call. Trimming shortened V by 1 base and J by 7 bases, and 7 bases separated the two germline ends. This CDR3 contains 13 residues. CDR3 sequence (DNA): TGTGCCAGCAGTTTAGGGGTCGGCGGGGAGCTGTTTTTT. It yields the protein CASSLGVGGELFF.

This chain connects TRBV12-5 to TRBJ2-2; 10 bases are a match to TRBD2. Trimming cost V 4 bases and J 5 bases; bases outside gene matches: 4. Germline-derived CDR1 and CDR2 are LGHNT and FRNRAP. The CDR3 covers 15 residues. The CDR3 nucleotides are TGTGCTAGTGGTTGGGGACTAGCGCTTACCGGGGAGCTGTTTTTT. It encodes CASGWGLALTGELFF.

V is TRBV24-1 and J is TRBJ2-7; TRBD1 matches at 10 bases. This CDR3 has 18 residues. V shed 3 bases, J shed 0 bases, and the junction held 10 bases outside the gene matches. Germline values: CDR1 KGHDR, CDR2 SFDVKD. In DNA, the CDR3 is TGTGCCACCAGTGATGTACGAGGGGACAGGGGCCTCTCCTACGAGCAGTACTTC. Protein: CATSDVRGDRGLSYEQYF.

This clonotype was counted between two and nine times. The CDR3, as DNA: TGTGCCAGCTCACCGGGACCCACGGCAGGGGGTAGGAATGGCTACACCTTC. Residues: CASSPGPTAGGRNGYTF. The V call is TRBV18, the J call TRBJ1-2; 7 nucleotides align to TRBD1. The length of the CDR3 is 17 residues. Germline values: CDR1 KGHSH, CDR2 LQKENI. V trimming: 3 bases; J trimming: 6 bases; junction bases outside the gene matches: 16. Full variable domain (missing parts from reference TRBV18 and TRBJ1-2): NAGVMQNPRHLVRRRGQEARLRCSPMKGHSHVYWYRQLPEEGLKFMVYLQKENIIDESGMPKERFSAEFPKEGPSILRIQQVVRGDSAAYFCASSPGPTAGGRNGYTFGSGTRLTVV.

This clonotype was seen repeatedly, ten times or more. CDR3 region: CSASIPSSYEQYF. DNA of the CDR3: TGCAGTGCTAGCATCCCTAGCTCCTACGAGCAGTACTTC. The genes are TRBV20-1 and TRBJ2-7; D unresolved. This CDR3 contains 13 residues. Germline V gene sequence: CDR1 DFQATT, CDR2 SNEGSKA (reference sequence). V lost 3 bases and J 0 bases, leaving 9 bases between the germline ends.

This clonotype appeared many times. The rearrangement links TRBV6-1 to TRBJ1-5; no clear D gene. CDR3 size: 15 residues. Per germline, CDR1 MNHNS and CDR2 SASEGT. The V end lost 8 bases, the J end lost 2 bases, and 16 bases lay between the germline ends. The CDR3 loop is CASGSGPRGNQPQHF. DNA for the CDR3: TGTGCCAGCGGCTCCGGACCCCGGGGCAATCAGCCCCAGCATTTT.

This clonotype was observed many times. This chain connects TRBV28 to TRBJ1-2, with unresolved D. The CDR3 sequence is 12 residues long. CDR1 is MDHEN, CDR2 SYDVKM, per germline. V gave up 3 bases and J gave up 3 bases, with 5 bases separating them. DNA for the CDR3: TGTGCCAGCAGTTTCTCAGACTATGGCTACACCTTC. It yields the protein CASSFSDYGYTF.

To note about this clonotype: A much larger clone differs by one base, so this may be a read error. The rearrangement joins TRBV7-4 to TRBJ2-7; no reliable D call. Germline V gives CDR1 SGHVT, CDR2 SQSDAQ. The CDR3 length is 10 residues. The CDR3 DNA is TGTGCCAGCAGAGGCCCCGAGCAGCACTTC. Translated: CASRGPEQHF. Filled out from reference TRBV7-4 and TRBJ2-7, the complete variable domain reads GAGVSQSPRYKVAKRGRDVALRCDSISGHVTLYWYRQTLGQGSEVLTYSQSDAQRDKSGRPSGRFSAERPERSVSTLKIQRTEQGDSAVYLCASRGPEQHFGPGTRLTVT.

Ten or more counts support this clonotype. The CDR3 loop is CSARGGERAEAFF. DNA for the CDR3: TGCAGTGCTAGAGGAGGGGAGAGGGCCGAAGCTTTCTTT. The rearrangement links TRBV20-1 to TRBJ1-1, with a weak D call TRBD1 (5 bases). With 1 base removed from V and 8 bases from J, the gap between germline ends came to 14 bases. CDR1 and CDR2 from the germline V gene are DFQATT and SNEGSKA (reference sequence). The length of the CDR3 is 13 residues.

This clonotype was picked up a small number of times. The chain links TRBV27 to TRBJ2-2; D remains unclear. The germline CDR1 and CDR2 sequences are MNHEY and SMNVEV (reference sequence). The germline V and J ends were trimmed by 6 bases and 5 bases, with 10 bases remaining between them. The CDR3 sequence is 13 residues long. The CDR3 sequence is CASSLFQTGELFF. For the CDR3, the DNA is TGTGCCAGCAGCCTATTTCAAACCGGGGAGCTGTTTTTT.

This clonotype was detected many times. The V and J genes are TRBV29-1 and TRBJ1-2, with 8 bases fitting TRBD1. The germline CDR1 and CDR2 sequences are SQVTM and ANQGSEA. Trimming took 3 bases from V and 7 from J; bases not matched to a gene: 13. The CDR3 runs to 15 residues. Here the CDR3 reads CSVDPWDRWIGGYTF. CDR3 bases: TGCAGCGTTGATCCCTGGGACAGGTGGATTGGTGGCTACACCTTC.

The chain has TRBV7-2 and TRBJ2-7, with 7 bases matching TRBD1. Germline lookup yields CDR1 SGHTA and CDR2 FQGNSA. The CDR3 sequence is 16 residues long. Losses at the gene ends were 0 bases for V and 0 bases for J; bases not matched to a gene: 5. The chain's CDR3 is CASSLAGQSSSYEQYF. The CDR3 bases are TGTGCCAGCAGCTTAGCGGGACAGTCCAGCTCCTACGAGCAGTACTTC.